This entry lists 10 T cell receptor beta chains sequenced from one sample in a study of shared clonotypes between healthy human individuals. The data were produced by immunoSEQ multiplex PCR, yet TCRdb's version contains in-frame clones alone and is incomplete. The sample holds approximately 2,300,000 clones, less than 95% seen once. The specimen sequenced was naive CD4+ T cells from PBMCs. This sample's subset: CD45RA+ positively selected. The receptors shown here come from a young man in good health. Some clones in this sample may be carry-over from other donors' samples.

V and J are TRBV6-5 and TRBJ1-5, with D unclear. The germline V gene has CDR1 MNHEY and CDR2 SVGAGI. This CDR3 comprises 12 residues. The ends were cut back, 8 bases at V and 1 base at J, with 6 bases in the middle. The CDR3, as DNA: TGTGCCAGCCGCAGGAGCAATCAGCCCCAGCATTTT. Its translation: CASRRSNQPQHF.

The chain employs TRBV7-3 and TRBJ2-1, with a weak D call TRBD2 (5 bases). V was clipped by 5 bases and J by 5 bases, with 13 bases between them. Germline CDR1 and CDR2: SGHTA and FQGTGA. This CDR3 region has 14 residues. The CDR3 here is CASSPQAENNEQFF. The CDR3 nucleotides are TGTGCCAGCAGCCCCCAAGCGGAGAACAATGAGCAGTTCTTC.

The CDR3 loop reads CASSLDPGPSSYEQYF. The CDR3 DNA follows: TGCGCCAGCAGCTTGGACCCGGGACCCAGCTCCTACGAGCAGTACTTC. The chain links TRBV5-1 to TRBJ2-7, with D perhaps given as TRBD1 or TRBD2 (5 bases each). The CDR3 has 16 residues. The V and J ends lost 0 bases and 0 bases respectively, with 13 bases between them. Germline-derived CDR1 and CDR2 are SGHRS and YFSETQ.

The V gene is TRBV25-1, the J gene TRBJ2-7, with 11 positions matching TRBD2. CDR3 length: 14 residues. V lost 3 bases and J lost 7; bases outside the gene matches: 5. Looked up from germline, CDR1 is MGHDK and CDR2 is SYGVNS. CDR3 coding DNA: TGTGCCAGCAGTGACCCGACTAGCGGGGATGAGCAGTACTTC. Translated, it gives CASSDPTSGDEQYF.

This clone showed up just a few times. The rearrangement joins TRBV25-1 to TRBJ1-4, with TRBD1 identical over 10 bases. CDR1 and CDR2 from the germline V gene are MGHDK and SYGVNS. Losses at the gene ends were 5 bases for V and 7 bases for J; bases not matched to a gene: 13. The CDR3 contains 17 residues. The CDR3 loop is CASSPMDRGKVGEKLFF. The CDR3 DNA is TGTGCCAGCAGTCCAATGGACAGGGGGAAGGTTGGTGAAAAACTGTTTTTT.

The rearrangement joins TRBV5-1 to TRBJ2-5; a weak D match, TRBD2 (6 bases). Germline V gene data show CDR1 as SGHRS and CDR2 as YFSETQ. The CDR3 covers 15 residues. V gave up 2 bases and J gave up 5 bases, with 16 bases separating them. CDR3 DNA: TGCGCCAGCAGCTTTCTTAGCGGAATTATCGAGACCCAGTACTTC. Its protein is CASSFLSGIIETQYF. Full variable domain (outside the CDR3, taken from reference TRBV5-1 and TRBJ2-5): KAGVTQTPRYLIKTRGQQVTLSCSPISGHRSVSWYQQTPGQGLQFLFEYFSETQRNKGNFPGRFSGRQFSNSRSEMNVSTLELGDSALYLCASSFLSGIIETQYFGPGTRLLVL.

This rearrangement joins TRBV21-1 to TRBJ2-3; the table's D call TRBD1 went unverified against the DNA. TRBV21-1 is marked as a pseudogene. This CDR3 has 16 amino acids. This chain's CDR3 is CASPMNRIYGTDTQYF. The CDR3 bases are TGTGCCAGCCCCATGAACAGGATCTACGGGACAGATACGCAGTATTTT.

This chain joins TRBV9 and TRBJ2-3; TRBD2 might be the D (6 bases). The germline gives CDR1 SGDLS, CDR2 YYNGEE. The CDR3 spans 18 residues. The ends were cut back, 4 bases at V and 4 bases at J, with 25 bases in the middle. CDR3 coding DNA: TGTGCCAGCAGCCATTCGGGTCCGGGAGTCGGGTTCTCAGATACGCAGTATTTT. Translation gives CASSHSGPGVGFSDTQYF.

This clone has a single count. The V and J genes are TRBV2 and TRBJ1-5; tentatively, D is TRBD1 (6 bases). The CDR3 totals 15 residues. V was trimmed by 4 bases and J by 3 bases, leaving 13 bases between them. Per germline, CDR1 SNHLY and CDR2 FYNNEI. The CDR3 DNA reads as TGTGCCAGCAGTGGAGAGGGGGGCGACAATCAGCCCCAGCATTTT. Encoded protein: CASSGEGGDNQPQHF.

As concerns this clone: Other DNA sequences in this specimen translate into the identical CDR3. The gene calls are TRBV28 and TRBJ2-6; possibly TRBD1 or TRBD2 for D (5 bases each). Germline loops: CDR1 MDHEN, CDR2 SYDVKM. CDR3 length: 16 residues. Trimming cost V 3 bases and J 2 bases, with 11 bases left between them. The CDR3 is CASSLRGAAGANVLTF. The DNA of the CDR3 is TGTGCCAGCAGTTTGAGAGGGGCTGCTGGGGCCAACGTCCTGACTTTC.